The following is a TCR beta chain sequence with its context. The antigen is not known. The entry originates in a study of T cells in Graves' hyperthyroidism and ophthalmopathy. The TCR beta CDR3 regions underwent amplification using RNA transcripts as the source. HTBI primers were the set used in a first-round RT-PCR of the TCR CDR3. TCRdb re-derived calls from the multiplex PCR reads in MiXCR, one entry per CDR3 protein. Seen here are about 620,000 distinct CDR3 sequences, around 15% observed once, and the top ten hold approximately 3.8%. Hyperthyroidism was newly diagnosed in patients aged 18 to 65 (duration under 2 months). V was pared by 4 bases and J by 4 bases, with 9 bases of the junction left unmatched. Germline V gene sequence: CDR1 KGHDR, CDR2 SFDVKD. The CDR3 is 16 amino acids. Study findings and constraints: In the blood, most expanded thyroid clonotypes above 0.001 appeared as well.

This TCR was recovered from a woman aged 25 to 39 with Graves' hyperthyroidism. The V and J genes are TRBV24-1 and TRBJ2-1; 7 bases are shared with TRBD1. The sequenced sample consisted of blood. Written as DNA, the CDR3 is TGTGCCACCAGTGACCACCGACAGGGACGGTACAATGAGCAGTTCTTC. Its protein is CATSDHRQGRYNEQFF.